A selection of T cell receptor beta chains follows, all from one sample in a study of shared clonotypes between healthy human individuals. Sequencing was performed with immunoSEQ multiplex PCR; in TCRdb, only in-frame clones are kept and a portion is missing. The table has a few million clones, 85% to 95% seen once; the top ten hold 0.39%. Sequencing input: naive CD4+ T cells from PBMCs. These TCRs come from a man aged 18 to 30 in good health. Some clones in this sample may be carry-over from other donors' samples. Both conserved end residues are part of each CDR3. D genes are given only for firm matches. The size of a clone is reported for some rows only, either as once, few or many, or as a class for expanded clones.

abundance: -; v_gene: TRBV19; d_gene: TRBD1; j_gene: TRBJ1-2; CDR3aa: CASSRTGTANYGYTF; CDR3nt: TGTGCCAGTAGTCGTACCGGGACAGCGAACTATGGCTACACCTTC
abundance: -; v_gene: TRBV28; d_gene: -; j_gene: TRBJ1-3; CDR3aa: CASSPPVLRGNTIYF; CDR3nt: TGTGCCAGCAGCCCCCCAGTATTACGTGGAAACACCATATATTTT
abundance: -; v_gene: TRBV7-3; d_gene: -; j_gene: TRBJ1-4; CDR3aa: CASSLGANEKLFF; CDR3nt: TGTGCCAGCAGCTTAGGTGCCAACGAAAAACTGTTTTTT
abundance: -; v_gene: TRBV15; d_gene: TRBD1; j_gene: TRBJ2-7; CDR3aa: CATSRDSAGGGEQYF; CDR3nt: TGTGCCACCAGCAGAGATTCGGCAGGGGGCGGCGAGCAGTACTTC
abundance: -; v_gene: TRBV11-3; d_gene: TRBD1; j_gene: TRBJ2-2; CDR3aa: CASSPQQGATGELFF; CDR3nt: TGTGCCAGCAGCCCCCAGCAGGGGGCTACCGGGGAGCTGTTTTTT
abundance: -; v_gene: TRBV7-2; d_gene: -; j_gene: TRBJ2-7; CDR3aa: CASSSRPRGKQYF; CDR3nt: TGTGCCAGCAGCTCCCGCCCCCGCGGTAAGCAGTACTTC
abundance: -; v_gene: TRBV18; d_gene: TRBD1; j_gene: TRBJ2-4; CDR3aa: CASSPPGGGNIQYF; CDR3nt: TGTGCCAGCTCCCCTCCAGGGGGCGGGAACATTCAGTACTTC
abundance: -; v_gene: TRBV4-3; d_gene: TRBD2; j_gene: TRBJ2-3; CDR3aa: CASSQEGGRRFTDTQYF; CDR3nt: TGCGCCAGCAGCCAAGAAGGCGGGAGAAGATTCACAGATACGCAGTATTTT
abundance: -; v_gene: TRBV28; d_gene: -; j_gene: TRBJ2-5; CDR3aa: CASSQEGKTQYF; CDR3nt: TGTGCCAGCAGTCAGGAGGGTAAGACCCAGTACTTC
abundance: -; v_gene: TRBV9; d_gene: -; j_gene: TRBJ1-4; CDR3aa: CASQRDGANEKLFF; CDR3nt: TGTGCCAGCCAGAGGGACGGGGCTAATGAAAAACTGTTTTTT
abundance: -; v_gene: TRBV7-9; d_gene: TRBD2; j_gene: TRBJ2-5; CDR3aa: CASSLAQRERETQYF; CDR3nt: TGTGCCAGCAGCTTAGCCCAGCGGGAGAGAGAGACCCAGTACTTC
abundance: -; v_gene: TRBV10-3; d_gene: TRBD1; j_gene: TRBJ2-6; CDR3aa: CAISDQGQPSSGANVLTF; CDR3nt: TGTGCCATCAGTGATCAGGGACAGCCGAGCTCTGGGGCCAACGTCCTGACTTTC
abundance: -; v_gene: TRBV5-1; d_gene: -; j_gene: TRBJ2-5; CDR3aa: CASGETGQETQYF; CDR3nt: TGCGCCAGCGGGGAGACAGGCCAAGAGACCCAGTACTTC
abundance: -; v_gene: TRBV30; d_gene: -; j_gene: TRBJ1-3; CDR3aa: CAWTSGGPSGNTIYF; CDR3nt: TGTGCCTGGACCTCGGGGGGACCTTCTGGAAACACCATATATTTT
abundance: once; v_gene: TRBV30; d_gene: -; j_gene: TRBJ2-5; CDR3aa: CAWSEGGETQYF; CDR3nt: TGTGCCTGGAGCGAGGGAGGAGAGACCCAGTACTTC
abundance: -; v_gene: TRBV7-9; d_gene: -; j_gene: TRBJ1-2; CDR3aa: CASSLVWNSHGYTF; CDR3nt: TGTGCCAGCAGCTTAGTCTGGAACTCCCATGGCTACACCTTC
abundance: -; v_gene: TRBV6-5; d_gene: TRBD2; j_gene: TRBJ2-7; CDR3aa: CASSHLTSGSYEQYF; CDR3nt: TGTGCCAGCAGCCATCTCACTAGCGGGTCCTACGAGCAGTACTTC
abundance: -; v_gene: TRBV7-9; d_gene: -; j_gene: TRBJ2-7; CDR3aa: CASSRRGKPYEQYF; CDR3nt: TGTGCCAGCAGCCGGCGCGGGAAGCCCTACGAGCAGTACTTC
abundance: -; v_gene: TRBV21-1; d_gene: -; j_gene: TRBJ2-3; CDR3aa: CASSKWPGYRTDTQYF; CDR3nt: TGTGCCAGCAGCAAATGGCCAGGTTATCGCACAGATACGCAGTATTTT
abundance: -; v_gene: TRBV21-1; d_gene: -; j_gene: TRBJ1-4; CDR3aa: CASSKPRDSHAANEKLFF; CDR3nt: TGTGCCAGCAGCAAACCACGGGACTCACACGCGGCTAATGAAAAACTGTTTTTT
abundance: once; v_gene: TRBV9; d_gene: TRBD1; j_gene: TRBJ1-1; CDR3aa: CASSVDPGGREAFF; CDR3nt: TGTGCCAGCAGCGTTGACCCAGGGGGGCGTGAAGCTTTCTTT
abundance: -; v_gene: TRBV28; d_gene: -; j_gene: TRBJ2-3; CDR3aa: CASLGMREGGADTQYF; CDR3nt: TGTGCCAGCCTAGGCATGAGGGAGGGGGGGGCAGATACGCAGTATTTT
abundance: -; v_gene: TRBV11-2; d_gene: -; j_gene: TRBJ2-5; CDR3aa: CASSLDRETQYF; CDR3nt: TGTGCCAGCAGCTTAGATCGAGAGACCCAGTACTTC
abundance: -; v_gene: TRBV7-2; d_gene: TRBD2; j_gene: TRBJ2-7; CDR3aa: CASRSLAGSSYEQYF; CDR3nt: TGTGCCAGCAGATCTCTAGCGGGTAGCTCCTACGAGCAGTACTTC
abundance: -; v_gene: TRBV5-1; d_gene: -; j_gene: TRBJ1-1; CDR3aa: CASRRDLPNTEAFF; CDR3nt: TGCGCCAGCAGGAGGGACTTACCGAACACTGAAGCTTTCTTT
abundance: -; v_gene: TRBV27; d_gene: -; j_gene: TRBJ2-7; CDR3aa: CASNPAGGPYEQYF; CDR3nt: TGTGCCAGCAATCCCGCCGGGGGCCCCTACGAGCAGTACTTC
abundance: once; v_gene: TRBV7-9; d_gene: -; j_gene: TRBJ2-7; CDR3aa: CAGEESGTYEQYF; CDR3nt: TGTGCCGGAGAGGAGTCAGGGACTTACGAGCAGTACTTC
abundance: -; v_gene: TRBV5-4; d_gene: -; j_gene: TRBJ2-7; CDR3aa: CASSLGGRYEQYF; CDR3nt: TGTGCCAGCTCCCTGGGGGGGCGGTACGAGCAGTACTTC
abundance: -; v_gene: TRBV27; d_gene: TRBD1; j_gene: TRBJ2-6; CDR3aa: CASSFKGQGFSGANVLTF; CDR3nt: TGTGCCAGCAGTTTTAAGGGACAGGGGTTCTCTGGGGCCAACGTCCTGACTTTC
abundance: -; v_gene: TRBV28; d_gene: -; j_gene: TRBJ2-7; CDR3aa: CAVRSSPEQYF; CDR3nt: TGTGCCGTAAGGTCGTCCCCTGAGCAGTACTTC
abundance: -; v_gene: TRBV6-1; d_gene: TRBD2; j_gene: TRBJ2-3; CDR3aa: CASSEASSGLSTDTQYF; CDR3nt: TGTGCCAGCAGTGAAGCGTCTAGCGGCCTTAGCACAGATACGCAGTATTTT
abundance: -; v_gene: TRBV28; d_gene: -; j_gene: TRBJ1-5; CDR3aa: CASSFSQAARIYQPQHF; CDR3nt: TGTGCCAGCAGTTTCTCACAGGCTGCGAGGATTTATCAGCCCCAGCATTTT
abundance: -; v_gene: TRBV2; d_gene: TRBD1; j_gene: TRBJ2-1; CDR3aa: CASSAGTGGYNEQFF; CDR3nt: TGTGCCAGCAGCGCCGGGACAGGGGGATACAATGAGCAGTTCTTC
abundance: -; v_gene: TRBV29-1; d_gene: -; j_gene: TRBJ2-7; CDR3aa: CSAKMAGTSEQYF; CDR3nt: TGCAGCGCCAAAATGGCCGGGACATCCGAGCAGTACTTC
abundance: -; v_gene: TRBV5-1; d_gene: -; j_gene: TRBJ2-2; CDR3aa: CASSTAGSTGELFF; CDR3nt: TGCGCCAGCAGCACAGCCGGGAGCACCGGGGAGCTGTTTTTT
abundance: -; v_gene: TRBV14; d_gene: TRBD2; j_gene: TRBJ2-1; CDR3aa: CASSYGQGGSRNEQFF; CDR3nt: TGTGCCAGCAGCTACGGTCAGGGAGGGTCCCGTAATGAGCAGTTCTTC
abundance: -; v_gene: TRBV6-1; d_gene: TRBD1; j_gene: TRBJ1-1; CDR3aa: CASLFLRTGGTEAFF; CDR3nt: TGTGCCAGCTTGTTCCTAAGAACAGGGGGAACTGAAGCTTTCTTT
abundance: -; v_gene: TRBV5-6; d_gene: -; j_gene: TRBJ2-3; CDR3aa: CAPQFCADTQYF; CDR3nt: TGTGCCCCCCAGTTTTGTGCAGATACGCAGTATTTT
abundance: -; v_gene: TRBV7-2; d_gene: -; j_gene: TRBJ2-1; CDR3aa: CASSLGGSGGYNEQFF; CDR3nt: TGTGCCAGCAGCTTAGGGGGCTCCGGGGGCTACAATGAGCAGTTCTTC